A single sample is the source of the 32 T cell receptor beta chains below, sequenced in a study of neurological immune-mediated disorders. One entry per CDR3 protein, called by TCRdb with MiXCR from the 5' RACE reads. The sample contains about 65,000 distinct CDR3 sequences, about 4% of which appear only once. Sequencing used PBMCs. The source is a man aged 45-65 years with multiple sclerosis.

This clonotype was seen at least ten times. This chain links TRBV13 with TRBJ2-1; maybe TRBD2 (6 bases). The CDR3 totals 15 residues. V was shortened by 3 bases and J by 0 bases, with 9 bases between the two germline ends. Germline CDR1 reads PRHDT; CDR2 reads FYEKMQ (reference sequence). This chain's CDR3 is CASSFGTSSYNEQFF. The CDR3 nucleotides are TGTGCCAGCAGCTTCGGGACTTCCTCCTACAATGAGCAGTTCTTC.

This clonotype was seen ten or more times. This chain joins TRBV14 and TRBJ2-3; D remains unclear. The germline V gene has CDR1 SGHDN and CDR2 FVKESK. The V end was cut by 1 base, the J end by 3 bases, with 17 bases between. The CDR3 covers 17 residues. The CDR3 bases are TGTGCCAGCAGCCAAGGGTCGGGCCCCATCCGGACAGATACGCAGTATTTT. Translating gives CASSQGSGPIRTDTQYF.

This clonotype was found many times. The chain couples TRBV2 to TRBJ2-7, with D possibly being TRBD1 (5 bases). Trimming shortened V by 3 bases and J by 1 base, and 10 bases separated the two germline ends. CDR3 length: 14 amino acids. Germline CDR1 and CDR2: SNHLY and FYNNEI. The CDR3, as DNA: TGTGCCAGCAGTGAGTTGAGACAGTCCTACGAGCAGTACGTC. This translates into CASSELRQSYEQYV.

The table lists this clonotype with many counts. The J gene is TRBJ2-6, the V gene TRBV19; D is undetermined. Trimming removed 1 base from V and 0 bases from J, with 7 bases in between. From germline, CDR1 is LNHDA and CDR2 SQIVND (reference sequence). This CDR3 spans 16 amino acids. CDR3 in DNA: TGTGCCAGTAGTATAGTACAGAGCTCTGGGGCCAACGTCCTGACTTTC. It codes for CASSIVQSSGANVLTF. Variable domain in full (rest from reference TRBV19 and TRBJ2-6): DGGITQSPKYLFRKEGQNVTLSCEQNLNHDAMYWYRQDPGQGLRLIYYSQIVNDFQKGDIAEGYSVSREKKESFPLTVTSAQKNPTAFYLCASSIVQSSGANVLTFGAGSRLTVL.

This clonotype occurred many times. The gene calls are TRBV29-1 and TRBJ2-1; the match to TRBD1 covers 11 bases. Germline values: CDR1 SQVTM, CDR2 ANQGSEA. The CDR3 is made up of 17 amino acids. The V segment lost 0 bases and the J segment 3 bases; nucleotides outside the gene matches: 7. CDR3 sequence reads: CSVEDPRDRGYYNEQFF. In DNA, the CDR3 is TGCAGCGTTGAAGATCCCCGGGACAGGGGGTACTACAATGAGCAGTTCTTC.

This clonotype was observed many times. The chain couples TRBV10-2 to TRBJ1-1, with 8 positions matching TRBD1. V was clipped by 4 bases and J by 10 bases; unmatched bases: 17. The CDR3 is made up of 16 amino acids. Germline V gene data show CDR1 as WSHSY and CDR2 as SAAADI. The CDR3 loop is CASSGGTGAALRGAFF. Here the CDR3 DNA reads TGCGCCAGCAGTGGAGGGACAGGAGCTGCTTTAAGGGGAGCTTTCTTT.

This clonotype was detected many times. This chain links TRBV12-3 or TRBV12-4 with TRBJ2-5; possibly TRBD2 for D (6 bases). The CDR3 has 14 amino acids. Trimming left V 6 bases short and J 2 bases short, with 13 bases between. CDR3 bases: TGTGCCAGCAGGGGTCTGGGACTGCAAGAGACCCAGTACTTC. It translates to CASRGLGLQETQYF.

This sequence joins TRBV6-5 and TRBJ2-3, with D possibly TRBD2 on 6 matching bases. V shed 4 bases and J shed 3 bases, with 14 bases lying between them. The CDR3 is 15 residues long. The germline V gene encodes CDR1 MNHEY and CDR2 SVGAGI. This CDR3 reads CASSSTLAQTDTQYF. The DNA of the CDR3 is TGTGCCAGCAGTTCCACACTAGCACAAACAGATACGCAGTATTTT.

In this sample, this clonotype turned up many times. The chain is built from TRBV5-1 and TRBJ1-1, with D unclear. The V gene's germline CDR1 is SGHRS and CDR2 YFSETQ. CDR3 size: 14 residues. V was shortened by 0 bases and J by 4 bases, with 10 bases between the two germline ends. The CDR3 DNA reads TGCGCCAGCAGCTTGGCTGTAGGGTCCACTGAAGCTTTCTTT. Amino acid sequence: CASSLAVGSTEAFF.

Only a few counts were recorded for this clonotype. At one of its ends the junction is not consistent with the germline gene, which may arise from a read error. In DNA form, the CDR3 reads TGCGCCAGCAGCTTGGAGCGGGTCCCCATTATCTTC. Amino acids: CASSLERVPIIF. The chain is built from TRBV5-1 and TRBJ2-1; weak D call: TRBD2 (6 bases). CDR1 is SGHRS and CDR2 is YFSETQ in the germline V gene. This CDR3 is built from 12 residues.

In this sample, this clonotype turned up many times. The chain couples TRBV12-3 or TRBV12-4 to TRBJ2-5; D uncertain. The V and J ends lost 3 bases and 5 bases respectively, with 10 bases between them. The CDR3 is 13 amino acids. The CDR3 nucleotides are TGTGCCAGCAGTTTTGCCGGATTGGAGACCCAGTACTTC. It translates to CASSFAGLETQYF.

This clonotype was seen repeatedly, ten times or more. J is TRBJ1-1 and V is TRBV5-6, with TRBD1 matching over 7 bases. CDR1 and CDR2 from the germline V gene are SGHDT and YYEEEE. The V and J ends lost 4 bases and 5 bases, in that order; junction bases with no gene match: 11. There are 15 residues in the CDR3. This chain's CDR3 is CASSLTGLSRTEAFF. The CDR3 coding sequence is TGTGCCAGCAGCCTGACAGGGTTGAGTAGGACTGAAGCTTTCTTT.

This rearrangement joins TRBV7-9 to TRBJ1-4; no reliable D call. The CDR3 length is 12 residues. V lost 1 base and J 7 bases, leaving 4 bases between the germline ends. The germline V gene encodes CDR1 SEHNR and CDR2 FQNEAQ (reference sequence). The CDR3 nucleotides are TGTGCCAGCAGCTTAGTGAGTGAAAAACTGTTTTTT. As protein: CASSLVSEKLFF.

This clonotype was detected many times. The chain employs TRBV7-2 and TRBJ1-3; D possibly corresponds to TRBD1 (5 bases). The length of the CDR3 is 15 residues. Trimming took off 5 bases at V and 3 bases at J, with 14 bases between the two ends. CDR1 SGHTA and CDR2 FQGNSA come from the germline V gene. As DNA, the CDR3 is TGTGCCAGCAGCGTCGGGACCACTAATGGAAACACCATATATTTT. Encoded protein: CASSVGTTNGNTIYF. Variable domain in full (rest from reference TRBV7-2 and TRBJ1-3): GAGVSQSPSNKVTEKGKDVELRCDPISGHTALYWYRQSLGQGLEFLIYFQGNSAPDKSGLPSDRFSAERTGGSVSTLTIQRTQQEDSAVYLCASSVGTTNGNTIYFGEGSWLTVV.

Ten or more counts support this clonotype. The chain joins TRBV6-1 to TRBJ2-7; no definite D call. The CDR3 contains 13 residues. V dropped 5 bases and J dropped 1 base, with 9 bases sitting between them. Germline V CDR1 and CDR2: MNHNS, SASEGT. The CDR3 spells CASSFGRSYEQYF. DNA of the CDR3: TGTGCCAGCAGTTTCGGCAGGTCCTACGAGCAGTACTTC.

This clonotype was recorded many times. The V gene is TRBV20-1, the J gene TRBJ1-2, with unresolved D. Looked up from germline, CDR1 is DFQATT and CDR2 is SNEGSKA (reference sequence). Trimming took off 7 bases at V and 4 bases at J, with 10 bases between the two ends. This CDR3 contains 11 residues. In nucleotides, the CDR3 is TGCAGTGACGAGGACCTCTATGGCTACACCTTC. Amino acid sequence: CSDEDLYGYTF.

The table lists this clonotype with many counts. The chain joins TRBV28 to TRBJ2-7; possible D gene TRBD2, 5 bases. The CDR3 consists of 13 residues. Between the trimmed V and J ends, which lost 5 bases and 5 bases, there was a span of 13 bases. The V gene's germline CDR1 is MDHEN and CDR2 SYDVKM. The CDR3 loop reads CASSPRGADEQYV. CDR3 DNA: TGTGCCAGCAGTCCGCGTGGAGCGGACGAGCAGTACGTC.

This clonotype has at least ten counts. At one of its ends the junction is not consistent with the germline gene, which may arise from a read error. This chain connects TRBV20-1 to TRBJ2-2; the D gene is possibly TRBD2 (6 bases). The germline V gene has CDR1 DFQATT and CDR2 SNEGSKA (reference sequence). This CDR3 contains 14 residues. DNA of the CDR3: TGCAGTGTTAGACGGCGGGGGAACACCGGGGAGCTGTTTTTT. Translated, it gives CSVRRRGNTGELFF.

This clonotype appeared many times. V and J are TRBV7-9 and TRBJ2-5, with D unresolved. Trimming stripped 4 bases from V and 0 bases from J, with 15 bases between. The CDR3 contains 16 residues. Looked up from germline, CDR1 is SEHNR and CDR2 is FQNEAQ (reference sequence). This CDR3 reads CASSSSRRLYQETQYF. In DNA form, the CDR3 reads TGTGCCAGCAGCTCCTCACGACGGCTGTACCAAGAGACCCAGTACTTC. Supplemented by reference TRBV7-9 and TRBJ2-5, the full variable domain reads DTGVSQNPRHKITKRGQNVTFRCDPISEHNRLYWYRQTLGQGPEFLTYFQNEAQLEKSRLLSDRFSAERPKGSFSTLEIQRTEQGDSAMYLCASSSSRRLYQETQYFGPGTRLLVL.

This clonotype was counted many times. The junction does not match germline at one end; this may be a read error. The chain links TRBV28 to TRBJ1-6; no firm D call. Germline V lookup: CDR1 MDHEN, CDR2 SYDVKM. The CDR3 loop spans 12 amino acids. The CDR3 DNA reads as TGTGCCAGCACCGTGGGTAGTTCACCCCTCAACTTT. Translated, it gives CASTVGSSPLNF.

This clonotype was detected ten times or more. The chain carries TRBV9 and TRBJ1-6, with D possibly matching TRBD1 (5 bases). The CDR3 contains 16 residues. The V end lost 0 bases, the J end lost 4 bases, and 11 bases lay between the germline ends. Looked up from germline, CDR1 is SGDLS and CDR2 is YYNGEE. This CDR3 is CASSVGQGGYNSPLHF. The CDR3 nucleotides read TGTGCCAGCAGCGTAGGCCAGGGAGGATATAATTCACCCCTCCACTTT.

Many counts were recorded for this clonotype. The V gene is TRBV10-3, the J gene TRBJ2-1; 7 bases line up with TRBD1. The germline V gene has CDR1 ENHRY and CDR2 SYGVKD. V gave up 0 bases and J gave up 2 bases; unmatched junction bases: 1. The length of the CDR3 is 15 residues. This CDR3 reads CAISESTGTYNEQFF. DNA for the CDR3: TGTGCCATCAGTGAGTCGACAGGGACCTACAATGAGCAGTTCTTC.

This clonotype was observed at least ten times. This rearrangement joins TRBV19 to TRBJ2-2; 7 bases match TRBD2. The length of the CDR3 is 14 residues. Germline assignment: CDR1 LNHDA and CDR2 SQIVND (reference sequence). Losses at the gene ends were 9 bases for V and 2 bases for J; bases not matched to a gene: 6. The CDR3 sequence: CASNGRRNTGELFF. The CDR3 DNA reads TGTGCCAGCAACGGGAGGCGAAACACCGGGGAGCTGTTTTTT.

This clonotype was seen ten or more times. The chain carries TRBV5-1 and TRBJ2-7; the match to TRBD2 covers 8 bases. V shed 4 bases, J shed 0 bases, and the junction held 3 bases outside the gene matches. The CDR3 is 14 amino acids. Looked up from germline, CDR1 is SGHRS and CDR2 is YFSETQ. CDR3 DNA sequence: TGCGCCAGCAGCCCCGGGGGGGTCTCCTACGAGCAGTACTTC. It is translated as CASSPGGVSYEQYF.

This clonotype showed up many times. The CDR3 DNA reads as TGTGCCAGCAGTTTCCGGGATTCGAACACTGAAGCTTTCTTT. Translating it yields CASSFRDSNTEAFF. The chain couples TRBV25-1 to TRBJ1-1, with unresolved D. Trimming stripped 5 bases from V and 1 base from J, with 11 bases between. Germline V gives CDR1 MGHDK, CDR2 SYGVNS. The CDR3 is 14 amino acids.

This clonotype was seen ten or more times. This rearrangement joins TRBV7-8 to TRBJ1-3; a possible D gene is TRBD1 (6 bases). Germline V lookup: CDR1 SGHVS, CDR2 FQNEAQ. CDR3 size: 16 residues. Trimming cost V 4 bases and J 0 bases, with 13 bases left between them. The CDR3 loop is CASSSLQGLSGNTIYF. The CDR3 bases are TGTGCCAGCAGCTCGCTACAGGGACTCTCTGGAAACACCATATATTTT.

This clonotype was recorded at least ten times. The chain recombines TRBV5-1 with TRBJ2-5, with 7 bases lining up with TRBD1. The CDR3 has 12 amino acids. V shed 3 bases and J 6 bases; nucleotides not matched to a gene: 2. Germline values: CDR1 SGHRS, CDR2 YFSETQ. CDR3: CASSWDSQTQYF. In nucleotides, the CDR3 is TGCGCCAGCAGCTGGGACAGTCAGACCCAGTACTTC. Drawing the rest from reference TRBV5-1 and TRBJ2-5, the complete variable domain is KAGVTQTPRYLIKTRGQQVTLSCSPISGHRSVSWYQQTPGQGLQFLFEYFSETQRNKGNFPGRFSGRQFSNSRSEMNVSTLELGDSALYLCASSWDSQTQYFGPGTRLLVL.

The rearrangement links TRBV7-2 to TRBJ2-7, with no clear D. V lost 3 bases, J lost 6 bases, and 9 bases lay in between. The CDR3 covers 12 residues. CDR1 and CDR2 (germline): SGHTA, FQGNSA. The CDR3 spells CASSLYRPEQYF. CDR3 nucleotide sequence: TGTGCCAGCAGCTTGTATCGGCCCGAGCAGTACTTC.

This clonotype was counted many times. The germline gene is not matched at one end of the junction; a read error may be the cause. The gene calls are TRBV5-6 and TRBJ1-5; possible D gene TRBD1, 5 bases. The CDR3 is 15 amino acids. The V gene's germline CDR1 is SGHDT and CDR2 YYEEEE. CDR3 bases: TGTGCCAGCAGCTTAAGACAGTTGGGCAATCAGCCCCAGAATTTT. Its translation: CASSLRQLGNQPQNF.

With regard to this clonotype: A read error is possible here, since a much larger clone lies one base away. V gene TRBV20-1 combines with J gene TRBJ2-5; 7 nucleotides match TRBD2. The junction had 9 bases not matched to a gene; V was cut back by 6 bases and J by 2 bases. The germline CDR1 and CDR2 sequences are DFQATT and SNEGSKA (reference sequence). This CDR3 comprises 14 residues. The CDR3: CSATRTRGQETQYF. CDR3 coding DNA: TGCAGTGCAACCCGGACTAGAGGTCAAGAGACCCAGTACTTC.

This clonotype has a count of ten or more. The gene calls are TRBV20-1 and TRBJ1-5; D is uncertain. Trimming removed 7 bases from V and 3 bases from J, with 13 bases in between. Germline CDR1 reads DFQATT; CDR2 reads SNEGSKA (reference sequence). This CDR3 is 13 amino acids long. Here the CDR3 DNA reads TGCAGTGGGAAGGGAGGGTCCAATCAGCCCCAGCATTTT. Amino acid sequence: CSGKGGSNQPQHF.

In its sample, this clonotype was seen many times. This chain connects TRBV9 to TRBJ1-1; D remains unclear. Germline V gene lookup returns CDR1 SGDLS and CDR2 YYNGEE. CDR3 length: 14 amino acids. Trimming pared 3 bases from V and 1 base from J, leaving 10 bases between. The CDR3 protein is CASSAGDSNTEAFF. CDR3 nucleotides: TGTGCCAGCAGCGCCGGAGACTCGAACACTGAAGCTTTCTTT.